This note documents a single TCR beta chain sequence. Antigen specificity is unknown. These data come from a study of cytomegalovirus exposure and HLA in healthy donors. As for the donors, each was a healthy bone marrow donor. PCR amplification relied on 60 Vbeta primers (plus 13 Jbeta primers). TCRdb's table, derived via immunoSEQ multiplex PCR, lists solely in-frame clones and lacks some. This table holds about 180,000 clones, over 75% found once. Notes on the study in general: A later examination showed that TCR association rates differed by HLA locus, with DRB1 most and HLA-C fewest. One variant, a missense change in DCLRE1C, was linked in a later analysis to TCR beta V- and J-gene trimming. Later analysis identified 16,000 or so TCR beta sequences associated with HLA alleles, using a false discovery rate threshold of 0.05.

Germline CDR1 reads SGHDN; CDR2 reads FVKESK. Trimming took off 5 bases at V and 0 bases at J, with 16 bases between the two ends. This CDR3 region has 16 residues. The chain is built from TRBV14 and TRBJ1-1; D is unresolved. The specimen sequenced was PBMCs. The source of this sequence is a woman aged 30 to 39 in good health and CMV-seronegative. The CDR3 DNA is TGTGCCAGCAGCTTAATTTCAGGTTACATGAACACTGAAGCTTTCTTT. Translating gives CASSLISGYMNTEAFF.